This TCR beta chain was obtained from a study of identical twins. Among all donors, each was a healthy Caucasian. In TCRdb, the 5' RACE reads were re-called with MiXCR into one record per CDR3 protein. The sample includes around 490,000 distinct CDR3 sequences, roughly 15% of them seen just once. Study outcomes and limitations: The more abundant beta clonotypes in cord blood had fewer insertions, and memory repertoires did not show this.

V was cut by 0 bases and J by 5 bases, with 11 bases left in between. The CDR3 totals 13 residues. CDR1 DFQATT and CDR2 SNEGSKA come from the germline V gene (reference sequence). Ten or more counts support this clonotype. Its antigen is unidentified. These data also formed part of another study, on yellow fever vaccine responses in identical twins.

This TCR was sampled from a woman under 30 in good health. V usage is TRBV20-1 and J usage is TRBJ2-7; either TRBD1 or TRBD2 may fit D (5 bases each). The sequenced material came from CD4+ T cells sorted from blood. The DNA for the CDR3 is TGCAGTGCTAGAGAAGGGGTGCGGGACGAGCAGTACTTC. Protein: CSAREGVRDEQYF.